Reported below is one T cell receptor (beta chain). No antigen is known for it. Germline CDR1 and CDR2: LNHDA and SQIVND (reference sequence). The CDR3 consists of 14 residues. Trimming removed 3 bases at V and 8 bases at J, with 16 bases between. The data were obtained in a study of tumor-infiltrating lymphocytes in localized non-small cell lung cancer. Study overall: Some samples were collected after neoadjuvant chemotherapy; smokers, never-smokers and several histologies were included.

Study-wide points: Tumors had more T cell infiltration than uninvolved lung, per TCRbeta sequencing and CD3 counts. Immunotypes IM1 and IM2 had similar TCR-derived T-cell fractions.

Profiled with immunoSEQ multiplex PCR; TCRdb holds only in-frame clones, not every one. The sample shows approximately 17,000 clones, roughly 76% of them seen only once. J is TRBJ1-2 and V is TRBV19; D ambiguous. Input material: lung tumor tissue. The source of this sequence is a human donor with non-small cell lung cancer. The CDR3 spells CASSIEGRGRGYTF. As DNA, the CDR3 is TGTGCCAGTAGTATTGAAGGGAGAGGGAGAGGCTACACCTTC.